These T cell receptor beta chains were read from a single sample in a study of blood T cell repertoires in COVID-19. Clones were read by immunoSEQ multiplex PCR, and TCRdb kept only the in-frame ones, dropping some. This table has roughly 670,000 clones, 85% to 90% appearing once. The sequenced material came from peripheral blood. The receptors here all came from a woman between 18 and 29 years old with acute or convalescent COVID-19. The CDR3 runs from the conserved cysteine through the conserved F or W. D genes are given only for firm matches. The listing skips clone size in some rows; elsewhere it reads once, few, many or a size class.

>TRBD1|TRBV2|NA|TRBJ1-2
TGTGCCAGCAGCCCATTGGCAGGGGGCATTGATGGCTACACCTTC
CASSPLAGGIDGYTF
>TRBD1|TRBV24-1|NA|TRBJ2-7
TGTGCCACCAGCGAGGGACAGGGTTTCAGCTACGAGCAGTACTTC
CATSEGQGFSYEQYF
>NA|TRBV4-3|NA|TRBJ2-2
TGCGCCAGCAGCGCGGGAAGGGGGAACACCGGGGAGCTGTTTTTT
CASSAGRGNTGELFF
>TRBD1|TRBV18|NA|TRBJ1-6
TGTGCCAGCTCACCCGTTCTTATTGGGGACAGTAATTCACCCCTCCACTTT
CASSPVLIGDSNSPLHF
>NA|TRBV12-3/TRBV12-4|NA|TRBJ1-2
TGTGCCAGCAGTTTAGTAGGGGTTGGTGGCTACACCTTC
CASSLVGVGGYTF
>NA|TRBV6-5|NA|TRBJ2-7
TGTGCCAGCAGTTCATCGCGACAGCCGCTATTTGGGGAGCAGTACTTC
CASSSSRQPLFGEQYF
>NA|TRBV25-1|NA|TRBJ2-1
TGTGCCAGCAGTACCCTCCGGGACTGGGCTCAGTATGAGCAGTTCTTC
CASSTLRDWAQYEQFF
>TRBD1|TRBV13|NA|TRBJ1-1
TGTGCCAGCAGCTTATGGACGACAGGGATGAACACTGAAGCTTTCTTT
CASSLWTTGMNTEAFF
>TRBD2|TRBV2|NA|TRBJ2-7
TGTGCCAGCAGTGACCCGACTAGCGGGGGGACTCCGAGCTCCTACGAGCAGTACTTC
CASSDPTSGGTPSSYEQYF
>NA|TRBV18|NA|TRBJ2-5
TGTGCCAGCTCACCACCGGCGGTTCTGGGAGAGACCCAGTACTTC
CASSPPAVLGETQYF
>TRBD1|TRBV5-1|NA|TRBJ1-2
TGCGCCAGCAGCTTGGGACAGGGAGCTTATGGCTACACCTTC
CASSLGQGAYGYTF
>TRBD1|TRBV5-8|NA|TRBJ1-5
TGTGCCAGCAGCCCGGGACAGGGGGTAGGTCAGCCCCAGCATTTT
CASSPGQGVGQPQHF
>TRBD1|TRBV10-3|once|TRBJ1-2
TGTGCCATCAGTGAGTCAGGAGGACAGGGCTATGGCTACACCTTC
CAISESGGQGYGYTF
>NA|TRBV29-1|NA|TRBJ1-2
TGCAGCGTTGGCAGGGGTGACCCCTATGGCTACACCTTC
CSVGRGDPYGYTF
>NA|TRBV9|NA|TRBJ2-1
TGTGCCAGCAGCGCTAACAATGAGCAGTTCTTC
CASSANNEQFF
>TRBD1|TRBV6-5|NA|TRBJ2-1
TGTGCCAGCAGTCCCGGACAGGGACCCTACAATGAGCAGTTCTTC
CASSPGQGPYNEQFF
>TRBD1|TRBV6-2/TRBV6-3|NA|TRBJ1-1
TGTGCCAGCAGTTACTCTGGGGACAGACCTGAAGCTTTCTTT
CASSYSGDRPEAFF
>TRBD1|TRBV19|NA|TRBJ1-6
TGTGCCAGTACACCCAACCTCAACAGGGGAGTTGATTCACCCCTCCACTTT
CASTPNLNRGVDSPLHF
>NA|TRBV7-9|NA|TRBJ1-2
TGTGCCAGCAGCTCCGGCAGGGTGTTGAATGGCTACACCTTC
CASSSGRVLNGYTF
>NA|TRBV7-2|once|TRBJ1-2
TGTGCCAGCAGCCCCCCATCCGGGGGTTACTATGGCTACACCTTC
CASSPPSGGYYGYTF
>NA|TRBV6-5|NA|TRBJ2-3
TGTGCCAGCACGCGTATAGGCACAGATACGCAGTATTTT
CASTRIGTDTQYF
>TRBD1|TRBV27|few|TRBJ1-6
TGTGCCAGCAGTTCGGACAGGGAGGTTCGTCCCCTCCACTTT
CASSSDREVRPLHF
>TRBD2|TRBV3-1/TRBV3-2|NA|TRBJ2-3
TGTGCCAGCAGCCAAGAGGTTTGGCGGGGGGGGACCACCTCCACAGATACGCAGTATTTT
CASSQEVWRGGTTSTDTQYF
>TRBD1|TRBV6-4|NA|TRBJ2-1
TGTGCCAGCAGTGACGAGCCCGGGACAGGGGGCTACAATGAGCAGTTCTTC
CASSDEPGTGGYNEQFF
>NA|TRBV6-5|once|TRBJ2-7
TGTGCCAGCACCCGGGGAGGAGGGTACGAGCAGTACTTC
CASTRGGGYEQYF
>TRBD1|TRBV9|NA|TRBJ1-1
TGTGCCAGCAGCGAGCGGACAGGGCAGAACACTGAAGCTTTCTTT
CASSERTGQNTEAFF
>TRBD1|TRBV10-3|few|TRBJ2-1
TGTGCCATCAGAGGGACAGGGGGCACAACCAATGAGCAGTTCTTC
CAIRGTGGTTNEQFF
>NA|TRBV18|NA|TRBJ2-3
TGTGCCAGCTCACCATCCCCAGGGTACAGCACAGATACGCAGTATTTT
CASSPSPGYSTDTQYF
>NA|TRBV30|NA|TRBJ1-1
TGTGCCTGGGGAGGGGCCATGAACACTGAAGCTTTCTTT
CAWGGAMNTEAFF
>NA|TRBV30|NA|TRBJ1-2
TGTGCCTGGAGTTTGCAGGGTGGCTACACCTTC
CAWSLQGGYTF
>NA|TRBV3-1/TRBV3-2|NA|TRBJ1-1
TGTGCCAGCAGCCTCGACAGGAACACTGAAGCTTTCTTT
CASSLDRNTEAFF
>TRBD1|TRBV7-2|NA|TRBJ1-2
TGTGCCAGCAGCTCGGACAGGGTTTCCAACTATGGCTACACCTTC
CASSSDRVSNYGYTF
>TRBD1|TRBV9|once|TRBJ1-5
TGTGCCAGCGGGGGCGACAGGGGTAATCAGCCCCAGCATTTT
CASGGDRGNQPQHF
>NA|TRBV5-1|NA|TRBJ1-4
TGCGCCAGCAGCGCCCGGGGAGCTAATGAAAAACTGTTTTTT
CASSARGANEKLFF
>TRBD1|TRBV24-1|NA|TRBJ1-2
TGTGCCACCAGTGACTCGGACAGGGCTGACTATGGCTACACCTTC
CATSDSDRADYGYTF
>TRBD1|TRBV4-2|NA|TRBJ1-1
TGTGCCAGCAGCCAAGATCAAACAGGGGTCACTGAAGCTTTCTTT
CASSQDQTGVTEAFF
>TRBD2|TRBV2|NA|TRBJ2-3
TGTGCCAGCAGTTTAGGACTAGCGGGGGGCCGCCAAGATACGCAGTATTTT
CASSLGLAGGRQDTQYF